This T cell receptor beta chain comes out of a study of cytomegalovirus exposure and HLA in healthy donors. Whole-study results and caveats: It was approximately 160 TCR beta chains that were listed as cytomegalovirus-associated.

With regard to this clone: What it binds is unknown.

After removal of 1 base from V and 5 bases from J, the junction contained 0 bases not matched to a gene. From germline, CDR1 is LGHNA and CDR2 YNFKEQ. CDR3 length: 15 amino acids. Vbeta (60) and Jbeta (13) primers were used in the PCR. TCRdb keeps only in-frame clones here, not all; method: immunoSEQ multiplex PCR. This sample yields approximately 150,000 clones, of which approximately 84% are seen a single time; 6.5% to 8.5% belongs to the top ten. This sequence joins TRBV4-2 and TRBJ2-1; TRBD2 aligns across 12 bases. This TCR came from a middle-aged woman in good health and CMV-seropositive. Sequenced input: PBMCs. This CDR3 is CASSQGLAGDNEQFF. For the CDR3, the DNA is TGTGCCAGCAGCCAAGGACTAGCGGGGGACAATGAGCAGTTCTTC.